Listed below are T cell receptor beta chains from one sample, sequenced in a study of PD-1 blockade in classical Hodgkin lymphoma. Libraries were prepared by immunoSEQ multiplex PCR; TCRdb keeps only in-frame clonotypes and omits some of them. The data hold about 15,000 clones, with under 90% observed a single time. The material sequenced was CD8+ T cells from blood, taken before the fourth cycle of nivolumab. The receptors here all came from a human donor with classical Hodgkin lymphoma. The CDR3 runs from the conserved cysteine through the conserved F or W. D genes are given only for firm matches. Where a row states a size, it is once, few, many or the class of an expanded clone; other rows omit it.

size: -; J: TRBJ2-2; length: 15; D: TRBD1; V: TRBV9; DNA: TGTGCCAGCAGCTTTGGGACAGGGATCCCCGGGGAGCTGTTTTTT; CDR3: CASSFGTGIPGELFF
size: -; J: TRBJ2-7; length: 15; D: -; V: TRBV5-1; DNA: TGCGCCAGCAGCTTGATGGCAGACCCTTTCTACGAGCAGTACTTC; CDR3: CASSLMADPFYEQYF
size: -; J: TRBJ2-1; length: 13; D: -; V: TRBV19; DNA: TGTGCCAGTAGTGTGACCAGCCACAATGAGCAGTTCTTC; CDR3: CASSVTSHNEQFF
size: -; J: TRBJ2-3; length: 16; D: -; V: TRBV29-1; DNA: TGCAGCGTTGAGATGGAGAGCGGAGGGCCCACAGATACGCAGTATTTT; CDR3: CSVEMESGGPTDTQYF
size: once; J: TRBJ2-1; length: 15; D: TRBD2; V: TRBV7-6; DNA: TGTGCCAGCAGACCCGGGACTAGCGGCAACAATGAGCAGTTCTTC; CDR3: CASRPGTSGNNEQFF
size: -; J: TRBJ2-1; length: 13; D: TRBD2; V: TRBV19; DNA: TGTGCCGTTCGCCCGGGGGGGTACAATGAGCAGTTCTTC; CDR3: CAVRPGGYNEQFF
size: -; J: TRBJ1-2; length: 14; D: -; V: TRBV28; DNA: TGTGCCAGCAGAACCCGGCCGATGAACTATGGCTACACCTTC; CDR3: CASRTRPMNYGYTF
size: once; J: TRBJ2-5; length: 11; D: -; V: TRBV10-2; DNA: TGCGCCAGCCAGGGTGCAGAGACCCAGTACTTC; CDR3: CASQGAETQYF
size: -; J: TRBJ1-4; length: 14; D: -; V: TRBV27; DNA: TGTGCCAGCGGATCAGGTTTATCCAATGAAAAACTGTTTTTT; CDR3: CASGSGLSNEKLFF
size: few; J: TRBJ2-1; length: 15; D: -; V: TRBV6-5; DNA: TGTGCCAGCAGTTACTCTGGGGGAGTCGGAAATGAGCAGTTCTTC; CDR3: CASSYSGGVGNEQFF
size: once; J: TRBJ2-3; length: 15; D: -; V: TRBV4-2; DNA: TGTGCCAGCAGCCAAGAGAAGCGAGGTACAGATACGCAGTATTTT; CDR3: CASSQEKRGTDTQYF
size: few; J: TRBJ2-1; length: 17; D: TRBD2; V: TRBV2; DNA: TGTGCCAGCAGTAACTATCCACTAGCGGGGGGCCCCAATGAGCAGTTCTTC; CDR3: CASSNYPLAGGPNEQFF
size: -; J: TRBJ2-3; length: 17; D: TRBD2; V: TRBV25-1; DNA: TGTGCCAGCAGTGAGGGTAGACTAGCGGGAGCAGTAGATACGCAGTATTTT; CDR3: CASSEGRLAGAVDTQYF
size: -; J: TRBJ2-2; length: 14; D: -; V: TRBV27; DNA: TGTGCCAGCAGTTTTCGGCAGGTAGCCGGGGAGCTGTTTTTT; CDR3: CASSFRQVAGELFF
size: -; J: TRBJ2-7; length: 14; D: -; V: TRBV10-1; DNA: TGCGCCAGCAGTGAGTCGAGGGACATCTACGAGCAGTACTTC; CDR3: CASSESRDIYEQYF
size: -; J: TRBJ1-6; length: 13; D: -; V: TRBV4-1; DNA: TGCGCCAGCAGCCCCCGGGAAAATTCACCCCTCCACTTT; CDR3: CASSPRENSPLHF
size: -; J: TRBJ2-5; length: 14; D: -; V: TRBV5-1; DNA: TGCGCCAGCAGCTTGCTTGGTCAGGAAGAGACCCAGTACTTC; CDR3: CASSLLGQEETQYF
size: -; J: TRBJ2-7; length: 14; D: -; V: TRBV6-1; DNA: TGTGCCAGCAGTGAAGGGCCTTACCCCTACGAGCAGTACTTC; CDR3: CASSEGPYPYEQYF
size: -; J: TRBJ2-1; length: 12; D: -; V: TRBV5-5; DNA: TGTGCCAGCAGCTTGGTTCAGGTTGAGCAGTTCTTC; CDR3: CASSLVQVEQFF
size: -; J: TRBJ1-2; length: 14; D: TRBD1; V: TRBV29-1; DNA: TGCAGCGTTGTTTGGGACAGGGGTAACTATGGCTACACCTTC; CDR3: CSVVWDRGNYGYTF
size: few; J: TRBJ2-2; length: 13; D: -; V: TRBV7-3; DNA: TGTGCCAGCAGCCCCCCCATGACCGGGGAGCTGTTTTTT; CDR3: CASSPPMTGELFF
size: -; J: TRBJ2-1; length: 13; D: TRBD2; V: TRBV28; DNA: TGTGCCAGCAGCTCCGGGGTAGCGGGAGTCCGGGTCTTC; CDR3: CASSSGVAGVRVF
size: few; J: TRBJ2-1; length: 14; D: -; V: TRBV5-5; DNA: TGTGCCAGCAGCTTTGAGGGCACCTACAATGAGCAGTTCTTC; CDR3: CASSFEGTYNEQFF
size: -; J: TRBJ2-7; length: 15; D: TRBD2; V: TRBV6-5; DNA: TGTGCCAGCAGTTACGGGGCGGGAGGTACCTACGAGCAGTACTTC; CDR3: CASSYGAGGTYEQYF
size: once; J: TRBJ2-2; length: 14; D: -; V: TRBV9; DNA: TGTGCCAGCGAGGACACGGGTGGCGCCGGGGAGCTGTTTTTT; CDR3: CASEDTGGAGELFF
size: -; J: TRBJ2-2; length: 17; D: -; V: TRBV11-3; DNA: TGTGCCAGCAGCTTAGATCTAGGTCTTGGGTCCACCGGGGAGCTGTTTTTT; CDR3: CASSLDLGLGSTGELFF
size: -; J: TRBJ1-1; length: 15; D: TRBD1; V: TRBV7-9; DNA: TGTGCCAGCAGCCCGACCGACAGGGAGAACACTGAAGCTTTCTTT; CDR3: CASSPTDRENTEAFF
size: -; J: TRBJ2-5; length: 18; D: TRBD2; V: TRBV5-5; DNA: TGTGCCAGCAGCTTGGCCCTAGCGGGGGGGCCTCGGTACGAGACCCAGTACTTC; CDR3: CASSLALAGGPRYETQYF
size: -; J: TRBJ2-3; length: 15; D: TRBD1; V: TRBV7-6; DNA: TGTGCCAGCAGCATTAGGGACAGGGACACAGATACGCAGTATTTT; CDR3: CASSIRDRDTDTQYF
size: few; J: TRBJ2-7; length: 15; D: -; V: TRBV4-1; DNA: TGCGCCAGCAGCCAGGGAGTAGGCGGGACCGGCGAGCAGTACTTC; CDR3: CASSQGVGGTGEQYF
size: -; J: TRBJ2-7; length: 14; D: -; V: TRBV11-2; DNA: TGTGCCAGCAGCTTACCCGGGTCCCCTTACGAGCAGTACTTC; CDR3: CASSLPGSPYEQYF
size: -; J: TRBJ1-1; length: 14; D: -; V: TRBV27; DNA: TGTGCCAGCAGTACCTACAGGGCGAACACTGAAGCTTTCTTT; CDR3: CASSTYRANTEAFF
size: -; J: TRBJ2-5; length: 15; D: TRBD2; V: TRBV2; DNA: TGTGCCAGCAGTGAACCTAGCGGGGCACAAGAGACCCAGTACTTC; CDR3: CASSEPSGAQETQYF
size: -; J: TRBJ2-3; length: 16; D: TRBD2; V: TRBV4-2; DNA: TGTGCCAGCAGCCAAGATTTCGCGGGGGGGGGAGATACGCAGTATTTT; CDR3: CASSQDFAGGGDTQYF
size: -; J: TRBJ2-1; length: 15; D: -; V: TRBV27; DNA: TGTGCCAGCAGTTTGAGGGGAGCTAATTCCAATGAGCAGTTCTTC; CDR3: CASSLRGANSNEQFF
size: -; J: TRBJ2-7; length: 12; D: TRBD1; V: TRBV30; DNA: TGTGCCTCCGCGACAGGGTCCTACGAGCAGTACTTC; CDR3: CASATGSYEQYF
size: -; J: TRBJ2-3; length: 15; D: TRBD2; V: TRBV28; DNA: TGTGCCAGCAGTTTATTACGGGAGGCGGCTGCTACGCAGTATTTT; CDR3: CASSLLREAAATQYF
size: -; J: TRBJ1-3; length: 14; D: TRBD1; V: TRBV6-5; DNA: TGTGCCAGCAGACATCGGACAGGTGGAAACACCATATATTTT; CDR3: CASRHRTGGNTIYF
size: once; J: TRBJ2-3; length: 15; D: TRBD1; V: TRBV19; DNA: TGTGCCAGTACTCCAGGGGCAGGGGGCGCAGATACGCAGTATTTT; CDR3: CASTPGAGGADTQYF
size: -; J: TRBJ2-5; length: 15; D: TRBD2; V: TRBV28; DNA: TGTGCCAGCAGTTACTGGGCTAGCGGGGAAGAGACCCAGTACTTC; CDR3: CASSYWASGEETQYF